The 2 T cell receptor beta chains given below trace back to one sample, sequenced in a study of CD8 T cells in ankylosing spondylitis. TCRdb re-analysed the 5' RACE reads in MiXCR, keeping a single row per CDR3 protein. The data contain about 260,000 distinct CDR3 sequences, 20% of them seen just once; the ten biggest clones take up less than 9.5%. The sequenced material came from blood, either unsorted or a sorted T cell fraction (not recorded which). These TCRs come from a male donor with ankylosing spondylitis or in good health (not recorded which).

The genes are TRBV6-1 and TRBJ1-1; D not resolved. The CDR3 covers 13 residues. Germline CDR1 reads MNHNS; CDR2 reads SASEGT. Trimming took 5 bases from V and 5 from J, leaving 12 bases between them. CDR3 in DNA: TGTGCCAGCAGTCTGGGTCCCGGGACTGAAGCTTTCTTT. As protein: CASSLGPGTEAFF.

The chain links TRBV5-1 to TRBJ2-7; D is unresolved. Per the germline V gene, CDR1 is SGHRS and CDR2 is YFSETQ. V lost 3 bases and J 4 bases, leaving 23 bases between the germline ends. This CDR3 spans 17 amino acids. The CDR3 DNA reads TGCGCCAGCAGCTCTTTGTGTGACTGGGTACAGATGTACGAGCAGTACGTC. Translation gives CASSSLCDWVQMYEQYV.